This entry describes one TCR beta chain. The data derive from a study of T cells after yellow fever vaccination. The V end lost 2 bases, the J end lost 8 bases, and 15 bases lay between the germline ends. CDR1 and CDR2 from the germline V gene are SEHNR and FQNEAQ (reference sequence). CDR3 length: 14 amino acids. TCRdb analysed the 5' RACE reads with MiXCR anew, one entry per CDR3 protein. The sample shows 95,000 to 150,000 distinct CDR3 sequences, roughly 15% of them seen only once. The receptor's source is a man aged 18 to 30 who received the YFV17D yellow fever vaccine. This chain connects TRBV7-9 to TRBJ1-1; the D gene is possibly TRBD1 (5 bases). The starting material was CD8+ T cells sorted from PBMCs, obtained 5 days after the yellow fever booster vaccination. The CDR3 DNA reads TGTGCCAGCAGCTTAAGGGGCAGGGCGGAAGAAGCTTTCTTT. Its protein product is CASSLRGRAEEAFF.